The 30 T cell receptor beta chains in this list originate from one sample, sequenced in a study of early T cells in non-severe SARS-CoV-2 infection. TCRdb re-derived calls from the 5' RACE reads in MiXCR, one entry per CDR3 protein. The data contain tens of thousands of distinct CDR3 sequences, around 12% of them singletons. Material: whole blood, obtained at baseline. The receptors stem from an adult who was a healthcare worker with PCR-confirmed SARS-CoV-2 infection or an uninfected control (not recorded which).

The chain carries TRBV2 and TRBJ2-7; the D gene is possibly TRBD1 (6 bases). This CDR3 is 13 amino acids long. Germline assignment: CDR1 SNHLY and CDR2 FYNNEI. V was pared by 5 bases and J by 9 bases, with 17 bases between. The CDR3 sequence is CASSTTGPAAQYF. CDR3 sequence (DNA): TGTGCCAGCAGTACTACAGGGCCGGCGGCGCAGTACTTC.

The chain recombines TRBV3-1 with TRBJ2-2; 14 bases are a match to TRBD2. V was clipped by 4 bases and J by 6 bases; unmatched bases: 4. This CDR3 spans 16 amino acids. Germline lookup yields CDR1 LGHDT and CDR2 YNNKEL (reference sequence). Written as DNA, the CDR3 is TGTGCCAGCAGCCGCCCGACTAGCGGGGGGGCCGGGGAGCTGTTTTTT. It codes for CASSRPTSGGAGELFF.

This clonotype turned up a few times. The gene calls are TRBV6-2 or TRBV6-3 and TRBJ2-2; D uncertain. This CDR3 has 11 amino acids. CDR1 MNHEY and CDR2 SVGEGT come from the germline V gene. V lost 8 bases to trimming and J lost 3 bases, with 4 bases between them. The DNA of the CDR3 is TGTGCCAGCGGGTACACCGGGGAGCTGTTTTTT. Its protein is CASGYTGELFF.

This clonotype showed up many times. V usage is TRBV3-1 and J usage is TRBJ2-3; TRBD1 aligns across 7 bases. The ends lost 1 base at V and 6 bases at J; junction bases unmatched: 4. Germline V gene lookup returns CDR1 LGHDT and CDR2 YNNKEL (reference sequence). The CDR3 is 14 amino acids. This chain's CDR3 is CASSQGGGQDTQYF. DNA for the CDR3: TGTGCCAGCAGCCAAGGAGGGGGCCAGGATACGCAGTATTTT.

V and J are TRBV20-1 and TRBJ2-2; tentatively, D is TRBD1 (5 bases). Germline V gene data show CDR1 as DFQATT and CDR2 as SNEGSKA (reference sequence). The CDR3 runs 15 residues. V gave up 3 bases and J gave up 0 bases, with 11 bases separating them. The chain's CDR3 is CSARSQGSNTGELFF. The CDR3 nucleotides are TGCAGTGCTAGGAGTCAGGGTTCGAACACCGGGGAGCTGTTTTTT.

This chain links TRBV6-5 with TRBJ1-2; possible D gene TRBD1, 5 bases. The CDR3 covers 15 residues. Per the germline V gene, CDR1 is MNHEY and CDR2 is SVGAGI. The ends were cut back, 4 bases at V and 3 bases at J, with 15 bases in the middle. The CDR3 protein is CASSSPAGVDYGYTF. CDR3 nucleotide sequence: TGTGCCAGCAGTTCGCCCGCGGGGGTCGACTATGGCTACACCTTC.

V gene TRBV5-1 combines with J gene TRBJ2-6; perhaps TRBD1 as D (6 bases). The CDR3 has 17 amino acids. Trimming left V 5 bases short and J 2 bases short, with 17 bases between. Germline V gene sequence: CDR1 SGHRS, CDR2 YFSETQ. CDR3 in DNA: TGCGCCAGCAGTTCGATGGAGAACAGGGCTGGGGCCAACGTCCTGACTTTC. Amino acids: CASSSMENRAGANVLTF.

V gene TRBV10-1 combines with J gene TRBJ2-5; 7 bases align to TRBD1. The CDR3 covers 14 residues. V lost 5 bases and J lost 2; bases outside the gene matches: 5. Germline V lookup: CDR1 WNHNN, CDR2 SYGVQD (reference sequence). The chain's CDR3 is CASSPMTGQETQYF. The DNA of the CDR3 is TGCGCCAGCAGTCCAATGACAGGGCAAGAGACCCAGTACTTC.

Only a few counts were recorded for this clonotype. The rearrangement joins TRBV11-2 to TRBJ2-5; D possibly corresponds to TRBD2 (6 bases). The CDR3 is 15 amino acids. Trimming took off 5 bases at V and 2 bases at J, with 15 bases between the two ends. Germline V gene sequence: CDR1 SGHAT, CDR2 FQNNGV. CDR3 nucleotide sequence: TGTGCCAGCAGCGACGCCGGGACTCAACAAGAGACCCAGTACTTC. Translated, it gives CASSDAGTQQETQYF.

The chain uses TRBV28 and TRBJ2-7, with no clear D. CDR3 length: 16 amino acids. V was trimmed by 2 bases and J by 5 bases, leaving 19 bases between them. In germline, CDR1 is MDHEN, CDR2 SYDVKM. The CDR3 region has the DNA TGTGCCAGCAGTTTAGGGATCGCAGGATCGGCCAACGAGCAGTACTTC. Translation gives CASSLGIAGSANEQYF.

This chain uses TRBV5-1 with TRBJ2-3, with D possibly being TRBD2 (7 bases). This CDR3 has 14 amino acids. Deletions cut 3 bases from V and 8 bases from J, with 16 bases between. Germline values: CDR1 SGHRS, CDR2 YFSETQ. The CDR3 loop is CASSSYGGPGTQYF. The CDR3 DNA sequence: TGCGCCAGCAGCTCATACGGGGGGCCGGGTACGCAGTATTTT. Complete variable domain (other parts from reference TRBV5-1 and TRBJ2-3): KAGVTQTPRYLIKTRGQQVTLSCSPISGHRSVSWYQQTPGQGLQFLFEYFSETQRNKGNFPGRFSGRQFSNSRSEMNVSTLELGDSALYLCASSSYGGPGTQYFGPGTRLTVL.

This clonotype appeared a few times. The rearrangement joins TRBV11-3 to TRBJ2-5; 12 bases align to TRBD2. Trimming removed 5 bases from V and 0 bases from J; junction bases left unmatched: 7. This CDR3 has 17 amino acids. Germline lookup yields CDR1 SGHNT and CDR2 YENEEA. The CDR3 coding sequence is TGTGCCAGCAGCCCGGGACTAGCGGGTACGAACCAAGAGACCCAGTACTTC. It codes for CASSPGLAGTNQETQYF.

The chain uses TRBV10-2 and TRBJ2-3; no clear D gene. V shed 8 bases and J shed 4 bases, with 4 bases lying between them. The CDR3 runs to 10 residues. CDR1 is WSHSY, CDR2 SAAADI, per germline. The CDR3 nucleotides are TGCGCCAGCGGACCAGATACGCAGTATTTT. Translation: CASGPDTQYF.

Only one count was recorded for this clonotype. The rearrangement links TRBV11-3 to TRBJ1-1; D call uncertain. Per germline, CDR1 SGHNT and CDR2 YENEEA. The CDR3 sequence is 16 residues long. The V end was cut by 5 bases, the J end by 1 base, with 17 bases between. The CDR3 sequence is CASSPDLGRPNTEAFF. The CDR3 nucleotides are TGTGCCAGCAGCCCTGATCTCGGACGGCCGAACACTGAAGCTTTCTTT.

This clonotype was recorded many times. V is TRBV7-2 and J is TRBJ2-1, with D unclear. Trimming removed 5 bases from V and 5 bases from J, with 10 bases in between. The CDR3 consists of 13 residues. Germline V lookup: CDR1 SGHTA, CDR2 FQGNSA. The CDR3 coding sequence is TGTGCCAGCAGCCCCTACTTAAACAATGAGCAGTTCTTC. Amino acid sequence: CASSPYLNNEQFF.

This clonotype was seen more than once but under ten times. This chain uses TRBV25-1 with TRBJ1-1; tentatively, D is TRBD1 (6 bases). V shed 6 bases and J shed 1 base, with 9 bases lying between them. The CDR3 covers 13 residues. Germline-derived CDR1 and CDR2 are MGHDK and SYGVNS. This CDR3 is CASRPDRNTEAFF. CDR3 DNA: TGTGCCAGCAGACCGGACAGGAACACTGAAGCTTTCTTT. Drawing the rest from reference TRBV25-1 and TRBJ1-1, the complete variable domain is EADIYQTPRYLVIGTGKKITLECSQTMGHDKMYWYQQDPGMELHLIHYSYGVNSTEKGDLSSESTVSRIRTEHFPLTLESARPSHTSQYLCASRPDRNTEAFFGQGTRLTVV.

The rearrangement links TRBV5-5 to TRBJ2-3; no definite D call. V dropped 1 base and J dropped 2 bases, with 17 bases sitting between them. Looked up from germline, CDR1 is SGHKS and CDR2 is YYEKEE (reference sequence). This CDR3 has 17 amino acids. The CDR3 DNA follows: TGTGCCAGCAGCTTGTTGGCCGCACCTATACCCACAGATACGCAGTATTTT. Its translation: CASSLLAAPIPTDTQYF.

The V call is TRBV25-1, the J call TRBJ1-6; tentatively, D is TRBD1 (6 bases). V was pared by 2 bases and J by 8 bases, with 10 bases between. The CDR3 has 14 amino acids. The V gene's germline CDR1 is MGHDK and CDR2 SYGVNS. CDR3 sequence: CASSEIRGDSPLHF. CDR3 DNA: TGTGCCAGCAGTGAAATCAGGGGCGATTCACCCCTCCACTTT.

The rearrangement links TRBV10-3 to TRBJ2-7; no reliable D call. Germline V CDR1 and CDR2: ENHRY, SYGVKD. The length of the CDR3 is 14 residues. Trimming took 0 bases from V and 3 from J, leaving 9 bases between them. CDR3 in DNA: TGTGCCATCAGTGAGTCCTCGTACCTCTACGAGCAGTACTTC. Its protein is CAISESSYLYEQYF.

This clonotype occurred a few times. The chain links TRBV6-5 to TRBJ2-3; TRBD2 aligns across 9 bases. CDR1 and CDR2 (germline): MNHEY, SVGAGI. Unmatched junction bases numbered 6, after V lost 5 bases and J lost 6 bases. The CDR3 covers 14 residues. In DNA form, the CDR3 reads TGTGCCAGCAGTCGGAGGACTAGCGCTGATACGCAGTATTTT. Translating gives CASSRRTSADTQYF.

The chain employs TRBV29-1 and TRBJ2-6; no reliable D call. CDR3 size: 15 residues. Germline CDR1 SQVTM, CDR2 ANQGSEA. V lost 4 bases to trimming and J lost 0 bases, with 10 bases between them. The CDR3 protein is CSVGSLSSGANVLTF. CDR3 coding DNA: TGCAGCGTTGGAAGTCTCAGCTCTGGGGCCAACGTCCTGACTTTC.

This clonotype was seen more than once but under ten times. This chain links TRBV7-2 with TRBJ2-3; 7 bases are shared with TRBD1. Germline-derived CDR1 and CDR2 are SGHTA and FQGNSA. The CDR3 has 15 residues. J gave up 7 bases and V 8 bases, and 15 bases lay outside the gene matches. The CDR3 nucleotides are TGTGCCAGCGGCCCTGGGGACAGAGATTTGAATACGCAGTATTTT. This translates into CASGPGDRDLNTQYF.

The rearrangement links TRBV7-2 to TRBJ2-7; TRBD2 matches 12 bases. Germline assignment: CDR1 SGHTA and CDR2 FQGNSA. The CDR3 runs 16 residues. With 5 bases clipped from V and 2 bases from J, the junction kept 7 bases outside the gene matches. CDR3 coding DNA: TGTGCCAGCAGCGGAACTAGCGGGGGGCCCCCCTACGAGCAGTACTTC. It specifies CASSGTSGGPPYEQYF.

This clonotype was detected many times. This rearrangement joins TRBV2 to TRBJ2-7; unclear D gene. The CDR3 length is 15 residues. The V gene's germline CDR1 is SNHLY and CDR2 FYNNEI. Trimming left V 4 bases short and J 1 base short, with 14 bases between. CDR3 in amino acids: CASSVTRQESYEQYF. CDR3 bases: TGTGCCAGCAGTGTGACTCGCCAAGAGTCCTACGAGCAGTACTTC.

This clonotype was counted between two and nine times. The rearrangement joins TRBV6-5 to TRBJ2-5, with D uncertain. V lost 0 bases and J 4 bases, leaving 6 bases between the germline ends. The CDR3 is made up of 13 amino acids. Germline CDR1 is MNHEY and CDR2 is SVGAGI. CDR3: CASSYSSAETQYF. CDR3 DNA: TGTGCCAGCAGTTACTCGAGCGCAGAGACCCAGTACTTC.

The chain's CDR3 is CASNLHGGNSPLHF. CDR3 DNA sequence: TGTGCCAGCAACCTGCACGGGGGAAATTCACCCCTCCACTTT. V gene TRBV5-6 combines with J gene TRBJ1-6; D may be TRBD1 (5 bases). Trimming removed 6 bases at V and 7 bases at J, with 14 bases between. Germline V gives CDR1 SGHDT, CDR2 YYEEEE. CDR3 size: 14 residues.

This clonotype was seen only a few times. This chain links TRBV12-3 or TRBV12-4 with TRBJ1-5; 8 positions agree with TRBD1. The CDR3 length is 15 residues. V trimming: 3 bases; J trimming: 7 bases; junction bases outside the gene matches: 8. The CDR3 DNA reads as TGTGCCAGCAGTTTCGGGGGACAGGTCGGGCAGCCCCAGCATTTT. Protein sequence: CASSFGGQVGQPQHF.

This clonotype was found a few times. The V call is TRBV3-1, the J call TRBJ2-1, with 11 bases aligning to TRBD2. Trimming cost V 2 bases and J 6 bases; bases outside gene matches: 3. Looked up from germline, CDR1 is LGHDT and CDR2 is YNNKEL (reference sequence). This CDR3 contains 15 residues. CDR3 DNA: TGTGCCAGCAGCCAAATAGCGGGGGGGCCCAATGAGCAGTTCTTC. Amino acid sequence: CASSQIAGGPNEQFF.

Remarks on this clonotype: Given a much more abundant clone one base away, this may be a read error. The gene calls are TRBV2 and TRBJ2-7, with 7 bases that match TRBD1. The CDR3 has 14 amino acids. V dropped 6 bases and J dropped 3; count of bases not matched to a gene: 8. Germline V lookup: CDR1 SNHLY, CDR2 FYNNEI. The CDR3 spells CASREDRSFYEQYF. CDR3 sequence (DNA): TGTGCCAGCAGAGAGGACAGGAGCTTCTACGAGCAGTACTTC.

J is TRBJ2-4 and V is TRBV20-1, with D perhaps matching TRBD2 (6 bases). The length of the CDR3 is 17 residues. Germline V gene lookup returns CDR1 DFQATT and CDR2 SNEGSKA (reference sequence). Deletions cut 2 bases from V and 2 bases from J, with 19 bases between. In nucleotides, the CDR3 is TGCAGTGCTAGATCGGGACTGAAAATATTATCCAAAAACATTCAGTACTTC. Residues: CSARSGLKILSKNIQYF.